This entry features one T cell receptor (beta chain) sequence. Its target is not known. These data originate in a study of PD-L1 blockade in urothelial cancer. About the research overall: Twenty-five of the 29 patients were men with bladder-origin urothelial cancer. Study-wide findings and caveats: Better survival was forecast by a pretreatment blood TCR clonality below the median. Tumor-associated TCR clones expanded more in blood at 3 weeks in patients with durable benefit.

Produced via immunoSEQ multiplex PCR; TCRdb's table is partial and in-frame only. The table lists approximately 20,000 clones, approximately 90% of them singletons. Unmatched junction bases numbered 1, after V lost 9 bases and J lost 2 bases. The CDR3 contains 11 residues. Germline assignment: CDR1 MGHRA and CDR2 YSYEKL. The time point denotes: peripheral blood 6 weeks after treatment start. This TCR came from an older woman with urothelial cancer. The J gene is TRBJ2-7, the V gene TRBV4-1, with 7 bases identical to TRBD1. This specimen consisted of PBMCs, obtained around atezolizumab (anti-PD-L1) treatment. CDR3: CARGTAYEQYF. In DNA, the CDR3 is TGCGCCAGAGGGACAGCCTACGAGCAGTACTTC.